This T cell receptor beta chain is drawn from a study of blood T cell repertoires in COVID-19 (dated by TCRdb to the early 2020s). A note on the overall study: The collaborator samples originated in the United States, Italy and Spain and spanned the acute and convalescent phases of COVID-19. A freely available public database, intended as a resource for researchers studying the immune response to SARS-CoV-2, is where the repertoires were released. Deeply sampled blood TCRbeta repertoires from subjects exposed to, actively infected with, or recovered from COVID-19 were included in the dataset. The material from the prospective study consisted of cDNA or gDNA derived from T cells, B-cell-depleted T cells, or PBMCs. Sample metadata almost always included a de-identified subject ID, COVID-19 status, age in years and sex. HLA class I and class II types, where available, came from metadata supplied by the sample provider rather than from assay-based typing. Samples were obtained from the ongoing ImmuneRACE study (first 160 participants) and from over a thousand subjects provided by 6 global collaborators.

At the junction V is shortened by 5 bases and J by 4 bases; bases outside the gene matches: 7. Sequences SGHAT (CDR1) and FQNNGV (CDR2) are obtained from the germline V gene. The CDR3 sequence holds 15 residues, the cysteine and phenylalanine included. Only the CDR3 part of the read is kept: 45 bases, read in frame from the first base. The immunoSEQ Assay, a bias-controlled multiplex PCR, was used to amplify TCRbeta CDR3 regions from genomic DNA. Processing in the source paper ran as follows. The number of nucleated cells in each sample was estimated from the amplification of reference gene primers within the assay. Sequence reads were collapsed and filtered to measure the absolute abundance of every unique TCRbeta CDR3 rearrangement. For each sample, productive Simpson clonality was calculated by taking the square root of Simpson's diversity index across productive rearrangements. Drawn from immuneACCESS, this table holds only the in-frame rearrangements with V and J called that TCRdb kept. Clones are partly lost; checked studies trace under half to an unresolved V gene and leave the rest unexplained. V, J and clone size reflect that table, while D and trimming were determined from the DNA. This sample comprises some 180,000 clones, roughly 80% of them detected only once. Clones ranked in the top ten supply roughly 14% of the sample.

The paper as a whole reports these results and caveats: The amount of clinical and demographic metadata varied by source and participant and was provided uncurated.

In the case of this clone: The antigen it recognizes is unknown. Base qualities were left out, and no much larger clone turns up one base away.

Participants in the prospective study were aged roughly 18 to 89 years, lived in about two dozen United States geographic areas, and enrolled through a virtual design. Cohort assignment in the prospective study relied on participant-reported clinical history from a screening survey and a study questionnaire. Exposed participants had been in contact, within 2 weeks of entering the study, with a person who had a PCR-confirmed or clinician-diagnosed case of COVID-19. Each participant in the prospective study had whole blood, serum and a nasopharyngeal or oropharyngeal swab collected by mobile phlebotomists. Additional blood draws and questionnaires over an approximately 2-month period could optionally be provided by prospective study participants. Blood samples from the prospective study were shipped frozen or at room temperature prior to DNA extraction.

This receptor was identified in a man aged 55 to 70 who had been exposed to COVID-19. The chain couples TRBV11-2 to TRBJ1-4, and TRBD1 aligns with 7 junction nucleotides. The material sequenced was PBMCs or T cells enriched from blood (not recorded which). The DNA sequence is given as TGTGCCAGCAGCACGGGACAGAGCCTTAATGAAAAACTGTTTTTT. Translated, this gives CASSTGQSLNEKLFF.